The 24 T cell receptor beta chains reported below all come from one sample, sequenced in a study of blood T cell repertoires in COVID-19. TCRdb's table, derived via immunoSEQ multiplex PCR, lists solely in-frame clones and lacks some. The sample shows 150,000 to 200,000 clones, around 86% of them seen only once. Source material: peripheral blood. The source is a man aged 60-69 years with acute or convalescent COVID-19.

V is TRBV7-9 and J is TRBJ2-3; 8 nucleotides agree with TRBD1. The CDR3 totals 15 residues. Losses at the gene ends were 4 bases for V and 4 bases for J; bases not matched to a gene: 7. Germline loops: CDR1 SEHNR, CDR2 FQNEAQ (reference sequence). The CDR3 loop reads CASSSQGAGADTQYF. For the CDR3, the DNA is TGTGCCAGCAGCTCGCAGGGGGCTGGGGCAGATACGCAGTATTTT. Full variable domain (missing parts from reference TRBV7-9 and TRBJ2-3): DTGVSQNPRHKITKRGQNVTFRCDPISEHNRLYWYRQTLGQGPEFLTYFQNEAQLEKSRLLSDRFSAERPKGSFSTLEIQRTEQGDSAMYLCASSSQGAGADTQYFGPGTRLTVL.

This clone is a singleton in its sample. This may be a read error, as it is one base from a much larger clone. The CDR3 sequence is CASSAGQVNTEAFF. CDR3 sequence (DNA): TGTGCCAGCAGTGCGGGACAGGTTAACACTGAAGCTTTCTTT. This chain uses TRBV25-1 with TRBJ1-1; 8 bases map to TRBD1. Trimming removed 4 bases from V and 2 bases from J; junction bases left unmatched: 3. Looked up from germline, CDR1 is MGHDK and CDR2 is SYGVNS. The CDR3 loop spans 14 amino acids.

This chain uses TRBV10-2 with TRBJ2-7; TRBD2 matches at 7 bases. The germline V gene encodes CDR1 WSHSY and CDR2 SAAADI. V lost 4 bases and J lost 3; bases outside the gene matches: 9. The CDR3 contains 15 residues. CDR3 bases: TGCGCCAGCAGTGTTCGACTAGCAGAAAACTACGAGCAGTACTTC. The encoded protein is CASSVRLAENYEQYF.

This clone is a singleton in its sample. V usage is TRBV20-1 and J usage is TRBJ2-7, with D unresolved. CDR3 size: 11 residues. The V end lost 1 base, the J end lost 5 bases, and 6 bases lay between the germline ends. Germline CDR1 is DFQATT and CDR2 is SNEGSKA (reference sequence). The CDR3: CSARGSHEQYF. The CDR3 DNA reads TGCAGTGCTAGAGGTAGCCACGAGCAGTACTTC.

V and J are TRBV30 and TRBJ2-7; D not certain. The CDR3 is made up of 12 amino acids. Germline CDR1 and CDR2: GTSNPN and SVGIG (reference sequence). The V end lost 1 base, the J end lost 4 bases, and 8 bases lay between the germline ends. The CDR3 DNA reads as TGTGCCTGGAGTGGTACTACGTACGAGCAGTACTTC. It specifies CAWSGTTYEQYF.

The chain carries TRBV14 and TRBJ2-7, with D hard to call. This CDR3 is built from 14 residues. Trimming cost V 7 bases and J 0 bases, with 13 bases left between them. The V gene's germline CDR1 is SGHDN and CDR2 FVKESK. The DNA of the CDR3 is TGTGCCAGCAACTCCCACGGGTCCTCCTACGAGCAGTACTTC. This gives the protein CASNSHGSSYEQYF. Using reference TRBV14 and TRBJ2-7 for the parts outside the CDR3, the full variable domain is EAGVTQFPSHSVIEKGQTVTLRCDPISGHDNLYWYRRVMGKEIKFLLHFVKESKQDESGMPNNRFLAERTGGTYSTLKVQPAELEDSGVYFCASNSHGSSYEQYFGPGTRLTVT.

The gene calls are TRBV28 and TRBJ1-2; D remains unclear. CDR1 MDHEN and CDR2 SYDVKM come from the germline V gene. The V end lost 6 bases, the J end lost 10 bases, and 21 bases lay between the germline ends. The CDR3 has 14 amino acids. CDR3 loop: CASSWAVLAFDYTF. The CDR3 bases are TGTGCCAGCAGCTGGGCTGTACTAGCGTTCGACTACACCTTC.

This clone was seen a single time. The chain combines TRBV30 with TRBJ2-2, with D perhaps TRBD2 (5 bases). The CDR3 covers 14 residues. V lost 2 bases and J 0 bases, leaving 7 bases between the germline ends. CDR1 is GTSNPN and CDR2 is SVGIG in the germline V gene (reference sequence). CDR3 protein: CAWSSGSNTGELFF. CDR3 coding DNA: TGTGCCTGGAGTTCGGGATCGAACACCGGGGAGCTGTTTTTT.

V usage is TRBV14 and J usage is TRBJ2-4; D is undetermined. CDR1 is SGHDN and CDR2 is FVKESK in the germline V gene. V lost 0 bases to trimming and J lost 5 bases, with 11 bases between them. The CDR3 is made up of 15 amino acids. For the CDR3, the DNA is TGTGCCAGCAGCCAAGATCTGTCAGGTGAAAACATTCAGTACTTC. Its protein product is CASSQDLSGENIQYF. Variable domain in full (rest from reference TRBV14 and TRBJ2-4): EAGVTQFPSHSVIEKGQTVTLRCDPISGHDNLYWYRRVMGKEIKFLLHFVKESKQDESGMPNNRFLAERTGGTYSTLKVQPAELEDSGVYFCASSQDLSGENIQYFGAGTRLSVL.

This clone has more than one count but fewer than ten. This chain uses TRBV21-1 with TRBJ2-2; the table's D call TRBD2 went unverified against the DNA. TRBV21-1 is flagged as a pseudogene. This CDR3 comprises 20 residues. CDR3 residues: CASSKEGEPGLAAGAGELFF. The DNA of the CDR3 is TGTGCCAGCAGCAAAGAAGGGGAACCGGGACTAGCTGCTGGGGCCGGGGAGCTGTTTTTT.

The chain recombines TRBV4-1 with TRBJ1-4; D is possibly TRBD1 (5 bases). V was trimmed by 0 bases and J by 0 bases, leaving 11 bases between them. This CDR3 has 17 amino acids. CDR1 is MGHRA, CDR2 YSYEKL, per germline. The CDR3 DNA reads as TGCGCCAGCAGCCAAGAAAGACAGCCTGCAACTAATGAAAAACTGTTTTTT. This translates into CASSQERQPATNEKLFF.

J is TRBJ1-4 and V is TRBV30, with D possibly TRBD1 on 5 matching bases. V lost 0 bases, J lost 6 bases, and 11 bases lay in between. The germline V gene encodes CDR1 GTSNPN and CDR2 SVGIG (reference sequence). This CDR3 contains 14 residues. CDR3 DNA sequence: TGTGCCTGGAGTGTTCGGGGGGGGGATGAAAAACTGTTTTTT. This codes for CAWSVRGGDEKLFF.

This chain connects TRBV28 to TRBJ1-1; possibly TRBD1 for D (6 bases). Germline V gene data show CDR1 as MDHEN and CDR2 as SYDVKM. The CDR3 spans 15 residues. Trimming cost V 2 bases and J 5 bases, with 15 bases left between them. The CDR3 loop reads CASSLNLGRGTEAFF. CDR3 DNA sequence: TGTGCCAGCAGTTTAAATTTGGGCAGGGGTACTGAAGCTTTCTTT.

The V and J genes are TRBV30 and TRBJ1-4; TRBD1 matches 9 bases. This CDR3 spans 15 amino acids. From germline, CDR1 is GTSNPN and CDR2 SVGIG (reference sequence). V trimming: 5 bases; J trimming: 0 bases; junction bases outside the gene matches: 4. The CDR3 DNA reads TGTGCCTGGGACAGGGGGACCCCAACTAATGAAAAACTGTTTTTT. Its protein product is CAWDRGTPTNEKLFF.

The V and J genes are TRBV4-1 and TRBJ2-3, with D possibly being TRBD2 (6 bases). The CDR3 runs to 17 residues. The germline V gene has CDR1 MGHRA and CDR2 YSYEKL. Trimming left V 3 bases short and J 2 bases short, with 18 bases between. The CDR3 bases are TGCGCCAGCAGCCAGACCGGGACTCGCCTCCTCACAGATACGCAGTATTTT. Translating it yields CASSQTGTRLLTDTQYF.

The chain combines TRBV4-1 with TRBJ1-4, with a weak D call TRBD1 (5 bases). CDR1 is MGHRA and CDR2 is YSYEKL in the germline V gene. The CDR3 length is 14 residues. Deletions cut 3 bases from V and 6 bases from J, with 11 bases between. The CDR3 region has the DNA TGCGCCAGCAGCCAGGGGGGGTTCGATGAAAAACTGTTTTTT. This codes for CASSQGGFDEKLFF.

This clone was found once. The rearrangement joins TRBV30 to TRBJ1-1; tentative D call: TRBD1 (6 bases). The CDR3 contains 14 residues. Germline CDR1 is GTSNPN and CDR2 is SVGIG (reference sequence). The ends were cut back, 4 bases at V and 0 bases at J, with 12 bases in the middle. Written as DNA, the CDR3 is TGTGCCTGGAAGGCGTACAGGGTGAACACTGAAGCTTTCTTT. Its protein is CAWKAYRVNTEAFF.

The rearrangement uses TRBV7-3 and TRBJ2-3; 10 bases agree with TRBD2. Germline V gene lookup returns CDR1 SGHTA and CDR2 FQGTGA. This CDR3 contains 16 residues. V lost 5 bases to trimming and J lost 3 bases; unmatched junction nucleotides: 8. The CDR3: CASSPVAGGRTDTQYF. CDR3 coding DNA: TGTGCCAGCAGCCCCGTAGCGGGAGGTAGGACAGATACGCAGTATTTT.

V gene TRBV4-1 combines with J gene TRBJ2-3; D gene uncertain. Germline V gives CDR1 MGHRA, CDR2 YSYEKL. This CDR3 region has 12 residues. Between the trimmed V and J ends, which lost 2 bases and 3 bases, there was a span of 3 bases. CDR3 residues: CASSQSTDTQYF. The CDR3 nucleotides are TGCGCCAGCAGCCAATCTACAGATACGCAGTATTTT.

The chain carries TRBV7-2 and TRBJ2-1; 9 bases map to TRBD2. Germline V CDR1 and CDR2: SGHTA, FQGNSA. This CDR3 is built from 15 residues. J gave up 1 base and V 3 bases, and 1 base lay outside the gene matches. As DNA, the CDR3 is TGTGCCAGCAGCTTTAGCGGGGGATCCTACAATGAGCAGTTCTTC. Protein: CASSFSGGSYNEQFF.

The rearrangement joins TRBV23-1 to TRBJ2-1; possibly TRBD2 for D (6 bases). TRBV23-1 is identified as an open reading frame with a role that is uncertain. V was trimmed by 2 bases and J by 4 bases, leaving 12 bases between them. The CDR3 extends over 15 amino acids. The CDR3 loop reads CASSQPGRGYNEQFF. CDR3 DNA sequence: TGCGCCAGCAGTCAACCCGGGAGAGGGTACAATGAGCAGTTCTTC.

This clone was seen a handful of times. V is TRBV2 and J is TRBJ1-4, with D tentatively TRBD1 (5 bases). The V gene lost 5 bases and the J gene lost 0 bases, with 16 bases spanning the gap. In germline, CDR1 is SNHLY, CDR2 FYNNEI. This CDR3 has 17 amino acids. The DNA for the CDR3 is TGTGCCAGCAGTCGTTCGGGACTGAGGTCAACTAATGAAAAACTGTTTTTT. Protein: CASSRSGLRSTNEKLFF.

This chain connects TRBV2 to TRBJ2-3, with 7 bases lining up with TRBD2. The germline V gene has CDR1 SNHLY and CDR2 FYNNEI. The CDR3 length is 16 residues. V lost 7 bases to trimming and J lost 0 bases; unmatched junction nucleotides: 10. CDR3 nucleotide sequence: TGTGCCAGCATCTGGAGCCTAGCGGTGAGCACAGATACGCAGTATTTT. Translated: CASIWSLAVSTDTQYF.

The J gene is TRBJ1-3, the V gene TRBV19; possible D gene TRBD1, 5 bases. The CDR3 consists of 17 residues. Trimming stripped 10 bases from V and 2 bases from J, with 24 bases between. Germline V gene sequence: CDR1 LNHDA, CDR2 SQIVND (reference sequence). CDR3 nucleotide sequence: TGTGCCACGGATCAGGGACTGACGCTTGGAACTGGAAACACCATATATTTT. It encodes CATDQGLTLGTGNTIYF.